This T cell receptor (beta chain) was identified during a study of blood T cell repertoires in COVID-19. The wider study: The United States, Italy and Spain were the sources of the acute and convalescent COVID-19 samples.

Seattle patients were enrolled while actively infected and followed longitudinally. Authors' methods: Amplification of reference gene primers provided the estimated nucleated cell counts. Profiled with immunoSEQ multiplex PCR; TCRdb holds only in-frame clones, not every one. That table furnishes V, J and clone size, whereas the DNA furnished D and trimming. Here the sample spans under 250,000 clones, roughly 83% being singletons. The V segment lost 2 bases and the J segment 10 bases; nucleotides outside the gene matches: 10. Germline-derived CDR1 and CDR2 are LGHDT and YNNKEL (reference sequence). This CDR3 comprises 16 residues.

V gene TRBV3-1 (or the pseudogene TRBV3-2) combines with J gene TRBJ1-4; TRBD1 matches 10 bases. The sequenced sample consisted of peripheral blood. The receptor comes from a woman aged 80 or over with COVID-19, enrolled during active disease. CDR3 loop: CASSQRDRGRYVKLFF. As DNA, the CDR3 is TGTGCCAGCAGCCAACGAGACAGGGGGCGTTACGTAAAACTGTTTTTT.